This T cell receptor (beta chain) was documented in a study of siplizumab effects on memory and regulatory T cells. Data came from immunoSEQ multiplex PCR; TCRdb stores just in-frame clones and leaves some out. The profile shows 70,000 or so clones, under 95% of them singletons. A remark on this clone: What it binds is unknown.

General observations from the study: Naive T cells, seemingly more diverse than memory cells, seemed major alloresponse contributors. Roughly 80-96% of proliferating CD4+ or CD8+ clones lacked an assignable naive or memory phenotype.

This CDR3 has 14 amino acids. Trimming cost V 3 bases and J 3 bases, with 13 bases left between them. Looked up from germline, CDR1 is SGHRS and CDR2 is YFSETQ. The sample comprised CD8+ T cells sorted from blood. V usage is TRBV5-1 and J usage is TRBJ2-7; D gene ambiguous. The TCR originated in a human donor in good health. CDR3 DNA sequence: TGCGCCAGCAGCTCTTCTGGAGCCGGCTACGAGCAGTACTTC. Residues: CASSSSGAGYEQYF.